Below are 3 T cell receptor beta chains sequenced from a single sample in a study of shared clonotypes between healthy human individuals. Profiled with immunoSEQ multiplex PCR; TCRdb holds only in-frame clones, not every one. This table holds millions of clones, about 92% found once. Sequences were obtained from naive CD4+ T cells from PBMCs. Stated subset: CD45RA+ positively selected. The receptors derive from a man between 18 and 29 years old in good health. Some clones in this sample may be carry-over from other donors' samples.

The J gene is TRBJ2-7, the V gene TRBV7-9, with TRBD1 matching over 7 bases. Germline loops: CDR1 SEHNR, CDR2 FQNEAQ (reference sequence). The CDR3 spans 14 residues. V lost 5 bases to trimming and J lost 0 bases; unmatched junction nucleotides: 4. CDR3 loop: CASSDRTGSYEQYF. Here the CDR3 DNA reads TGTGCCAGCAGCGATAGGACAGGCTCCTACGAGCAGTACTTC.

The chain joins TRBV28 to TRBJ2-1, with D possibly TRBD2 on 5 matching bases. V gave up 3 bases and J gave up 1 base, with 13 bases separating them. This CDR3 has 16 amino acids. Germline V gives CDR1 MDHEN, CDR2 SYDVKM. The CDR3 spells CASSFSTGKSYNEQFF. CDR3 coding DNA: TGTGCCAGCAGTTTTAGTACGGGAAAATCCTACAATGAGCAGTTCTTC.

The V and J genes are TRBV19 and TRBJ1-1; no clear D. The CDR3 contains 14 residues. The germline V and J ends were trimmed by 6 bases and 0 bases, with 11 bases remaining between them. Germline V gene sequence: CDR1 LNHDA, CDR2 SQIVND (reference sequence). The chain's CDR3 is CASRAVDMNTEAFF. DNA for the CDR3: TGTGCCAGTAGAGCCGTTGACATGAACACTGAAGCTTTCTTT.